This paragraph reports one TCR beta chain. This specimen belongs to a study of CD8 T cells in Susac syndrome. V lost 4 bases to trimming and J lost 10 bases, with 16 bases between them. CDR3 size: 13 residues. Per germline, CDR1 SEHNR and CDR2 FQNEAQ (reference sequence). Random hexamers were used to reverse transcribe about 0.5 to 1 ug of RNA. immunoSEQ multiplex PCR amplified TCR beta CDR3 across 54 Vbeta, 13 Jbeta. TCRdb passed the immunoSEQ multiplex PCR reads through MiXCR, listing each CDR3 protein once. The sample has about 210,000 distinct CDR3 sequences, 95% seen once. What was sequenced was CD4+ T cells from PBMCs. The TCR originated in a human donor with multiple sclerosis. The rearrangement links TRBV7-9 to TRBJ1-1, with unresolved D. In DNA, the CDR3 is TGTGCCAGCAGCTCCACCTGGGGAGGATCAGCTTTCTTT. It translates to CASSSTWGGSAFF. The whole variable domain, remainder taken from reference TRBV7-9 and TRBJ1-1, is DTGVSQNPRHKITKRGQNVTFRCDPISEHNRLYWYRQTLGQGPEFLTYFQNEAQLEKSRLLSDRFSAERPKGSFSTLEIQRTEQGDSAMYLCASSSTWGGSAFFGQGTRLTVV.